The 19 T cell receptor beta chains listed next were all sequenced from one sample in a study of shared clonotypes between healthy human individuals. Assay used: immunoSEQ multiplex PCR; TCRdb lists only in-frame clones, some missing. The sample holds some 1 million clones, more than 65% seen once. The sample comprised memory CD4+ T cells sorted from blood. Subset given: CD45RA-negative fraction. These TCRs come from a young man in good health.

The chain is built from TRBV6-4 and TRBJ2-7; 7 bases align to TRBD1. CDR3 length: 17 residues. The germline V gene encodes CDR1 MRHNA and CDR2 SNTAGT. J was trimmed by 2 bases and V by 0 bases; bases with no gene match: 10. CDR3 region: CASSDSNGTAPTYEQYF. The CDR3 nucleotides are TGTGCCAGCAGTGACTCGAACGGGACAGCTCCTACCTACGAGCAGTACTTC.

The chain employs TRBV18 and TRBJ2-3; unclear D gene. The germline gives CDR1 KGHSH, CDR2 LQKENI. There are 15 residues in the CDR3. With 2 bases removed from V and 0 bases from J, the gap between germline ends came to 9 bases. CDR3 DNA sequence: TGTGCCAGCTCACCAGAGTACAAGAGCACAGATACGCAGTATTTT. It specifies CASSPEYKSTDTQYF.

The chain employs TRBV29-1 and TRBJ2-2; unclear D gene. Germline CDR1 is SQVTM and CDR2 is ANQGSEA. The CDR3 is 13 amino acids. V was cut by 6 bases and J by 13 bases, with 21 bases left in between. The CDR3 DNA follows: TGCAGCGTGCGGACGGCCCAACCGGCTCGGCTGTTTTTT. Its protein product is CSVRTAQPARLFF.

This clone has just a few counts. This chain links TRBV4-1 with TRBJ1-5; D is uncertain. CDR1 is MGHRA and CDR2 is YSYEKL in the germline V gene. Deletions cut 0 bases from V and 6 bases from J, with 3 bases between. The CDR3 sequence is 12 residues long. The DNA of the CDR3 is TGCGCCAGCAGCCAAGACTCTCAGCCCCAGCATTTT. It yields the protein CASSQDSQPQHF.

V gene TRBV9 combines with J gene TRBJ2-2; 11 nucleotides match TRBD1. Germline assignment: CDR1 SGDLS and CDR2 YYNGEE. The CDR3 consists of 18 residues. V gave up 0 bases and J gave up 5 bases; unmatched junction bases: 9. As DNA, the CDR3 is TGTGCCAGCAGCGTAGTTCCGTTCGGACAGGGGGCGACCGGGGAGCTGTTTTTT. This codes for CASSVVPFGQGATGELFF. Full variable domain (missing parts from reference TRBV9 and TRBJ2-2): DSGVTQTPKHLITATGQRVTLRCSPRSGDLSVYWYQQSLDQGLQFLIQYYNGEERAKGNILERFSAQQFPDLHSELNLSSLELGDSALYFCASSVVPFGQGATGELFFGEGSRLTVL.

A note on this clone: The sample carries other DNA sequences with the same CDR3. The chain is built from TRBV7-3 and TRBJ2-3; 10 bases align to TRBD1. CDR3 length equals 14 residues. Unmatched junction bases numbered 3, after V lost 5 bases and J lost 4 bases. Germline assignment: CDR1 SGHTA and CDR2 FQGTGA. The CDR3 loop reads CASSPTGGPDTQYF. The CDR3 bases are TGTGCCAGCAGCCCGACAGGGGGCCCAGATACGCAGTATTTT. The variable domain in full, completed from reference TRBV7-3 and TRBJ2-3, reads GAGVSQTPSNKVTEKGKYVELRCDPISGHTALYWYRQSLGQGPEFLIYFQGTGAADDSGLPNDRFFAVRPEGSVSTLKIQRTERGDSAVYLCASSPTGGPDTQYFGPGTRLTVL.

The DNA of the CDR3 is TGTGCCAGCAGTTTGCGTACAGGGGGGCATGGAAACACCATATATTTT. Amino acid sequence: CASSLRTGGHGNTIYF. This sequence joins TRBV28 and TRBJ1-3; TRBD1 matches at 8 bases. Germline CDR1 is MDHEN and CDR2 is SYDVKM. The J segment lost 3 bases and the V segment lost 3 bases, leaving 7 bases of the junction unmatched. The CDR3 sequence is 16 residues long.

For this clone: This sample includes further DNA sequences coding for the same CDR3. V is TRBV5-1 and J is TRBJ1-6, with D uncertain. Per germline, CDR1 SGHRS and CDR2 YFSETQ. The CDR3 has 12 amino acids. Trimming shortened V by 0 bases and J by 7 bases, and 2 bases separated the two germline ends. Written as DNA, the CDR3 is TGCGCCAGCAGCTTGGGAAATTCACCCCTCCACTTT. Translated, it gives CASSLGNSPLHF.

This clone was counted only a few times. This sequence joins TRBV7-9 and TRBJ1-4, with D unclear. The CDR3 is 15 residues long. The V end lost 5 bases, the J end lost 7 bases, and 17 bases lay between the germline ends. Germline V CDR1 and CDR2: SEHNR, FQNEAQ (reference sequence). The CDR3 is CASSQRVTQLEKLFF. In nucleotides, the CDR3 is TGTGCCAGCAGCCAGAGGGTGACCCAGCTTGAAAAACTGTTTTTT.

This clone was observed once. The chain employs TRBV21-1 and TRBJ2-2; no check of the table's D call, TRBD2, against the DNA was made. TRBV21-1 is designated a pseudogene. The CDR3 is 15 amino acids. CDR3 sequence: CASSLGQEDTGELFF. The CDR3, as DNA: TGTGCCAGCAGCCTGGGTCAGGAGGACACCGGGGAGCTGTTTTTT.

A remark on this clone: The sample carries other DNA sequences with the same CDR3. The rearrangement uses TRBV15 and TRBJ1-4; D is uncertain. V dropped 1 base and J dropped 8 bases, with 5 bases sitting between them. Germline V CDR1 and CDR2: LNHNV, YYDKDF (reference sequence). The CDR3 is 12 residues long. This CDR3 is CATSRVGEKLFF. The CDR3 DNA sequence: TGTGCCACCAGCAGAGTGGGGGAAAAACTGTTTTTT.

The V gene is TRBV2, the J gene TRBJ1-2; possibly TRBD1 for D (6 bases). CDR3 length equals 13 residues. The germline gives CDR1 SNHLY, CDR2 FYNNEI. V lost 5 bases and J lost 3, with 10 bases in between. The CDR3 reads CASSRAGDYGYTF. Written as DNA, the CDR3 is TGTGCCAGCAGTCGAGCAGGGGACTATGGCTACACCTTC.

The CDR3 spells CASSVADTSYNEQFF. The CDR3 nucleotides are TGTGCCAGCAGCGTAGCGGACACTTCCTACAATGAGCAGTTCTTC. This rearrangement joins TRBV9 to TRBJ2-1, with TRBD1 as a possible D gene (5 bases). The germline V and J ends were trimmed by 0 bases and 1 base, with 8 bases remaining between them. Germline loops: CDR1 SGDLS, CDR2 YYNGEE. The CDR3 runs 15 residues.

This clone was detected only a few times. The rearrangement joins TRBV28 to TRBJ1-6, with D unresolved. Trimming pared 5 bases from V and 7 bases from J, leaving 12 bases between. The germline V gene has CDR1 MDHEN and CDR2 SYDVKM. The CDR3 is 14 residues long. CDR3: CASSPGPGNSPLHF. The CDR3 DNA reads as TGTGCCAGCAGTCCTGGACCGGGCAATTCACCCCTCCACTTT.

The J gene is TRBJ2-3, the V gene TRBV4-1, with 9 nucleotides matching TRBD1. The CDR3 extends over 20 amino acids. Germline CDR1 is MGHRA and CDR2 is YSYEKL. V lost 2 bases and J lost 2; bases outside the gene matches: 17. The CDR3 DNA follows: TGCGCCAGCAGCCAAACCCCAAATTCTGGACAGGGGAGAACCACAGATACGCAGTATTTT. This codes for CASSQTPNSGQGRTTDTQYF.

Regarding this clone: One base away lies a much larger clone, so this may be a sequencing read error. The chain links TRBV11-3 to TRBJ2-6; D gene uncertain. The CDR3 sequence is 15 residues long. Trimming took 3 bases from V and 0 from J, leaving 6 bases between them. Germline assignment: CDR1 SGHNT and CDR2 YENEEA. The CDR3 region has the DNA TGTGCCAGCAGCTTGAGGAGCTCTGGGGCCAACGTCCTGACTTTC. Protein sequence: CASSLRSSGANVLTF.

The J gene is TRBJ1-2, the V gene TRBV4-1; 7 bases agree with TRBD1. The CDR3 length is 14 residues. V lost 0 bases and J lost 6; bases outside the gene matches: 4. Germline CDR1 is MGHRA and CDR2 is YSYEKL. CDR3 DNA sequence: TGCGCCAGCAGCCAAGACGCGACAGGGCATGGCTACACCTTC. As protein: CASSQDATGHGYTF.

This clone was seen only a few times. The gene calls are TRBV2 and TRBJ1-4; perhaps TRBD1 as D (5 bases). V was shortened by 6 bases and J by 3 bases, with 14 bases between the two germline ends. Germline loops: CDR1 SNHLY, CDR2 FYNNEI. CDR3 length: 15 amino acids. The CDR3 protein is CASRFSGKSNEKLFF. CDR3 bases: TGTGCCAGCAGATTCTCAGGGAAGTCTAATGAAAAACTGTTTTTT.

A word on this clone: At the DNA level, this CDR3 is encoded by other sequences in the same sample as well. This chain connects TRBV6-5 to TRBJ2-4; D gene ambiguous. The CDR3 has 14 residues. CDR1 is MNHEY and CDR2 is SVGAGI in the germline V gene. The V gene lost 0 bases and the J gene lost 1 base, with 4 bases spanning the gap. CDR3 sequence: CASSYSTAKNIQYF. The CDR3, as DNA: TGTGCCAGCAGTTACTCAACGGCCAAAAACATTCAGTACTTC.